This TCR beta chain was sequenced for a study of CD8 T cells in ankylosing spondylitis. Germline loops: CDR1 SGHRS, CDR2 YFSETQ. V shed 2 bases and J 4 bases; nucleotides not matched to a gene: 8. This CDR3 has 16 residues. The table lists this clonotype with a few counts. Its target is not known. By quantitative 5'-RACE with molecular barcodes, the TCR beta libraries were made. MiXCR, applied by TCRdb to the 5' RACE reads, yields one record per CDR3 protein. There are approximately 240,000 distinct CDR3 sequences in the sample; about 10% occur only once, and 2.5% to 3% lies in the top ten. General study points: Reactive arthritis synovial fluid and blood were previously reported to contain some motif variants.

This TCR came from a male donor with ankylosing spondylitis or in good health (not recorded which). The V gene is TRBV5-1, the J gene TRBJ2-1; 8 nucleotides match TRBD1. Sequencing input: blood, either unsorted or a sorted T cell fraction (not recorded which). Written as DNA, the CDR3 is TGCGCCAGCAGCTTATCCGGGACAGGAGGATACAATGAGCAGTTCTTC. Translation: CASSLSGTGGYNEQFF.